This T cell receptor (beta chain) was observed in a study of monozygotic twins with inflammatory bowel disease. CDR1 is SQVTM and CDR2 is ANQGSEA in the germline V gene. The CDR3 sequence is 15 residues long. Broader study findings: IBD patients showed reduced TCRbeta diversity (inverse Simpson) versus healthy co-twins.

For this clonotype: The antigen remains unidentified.

During cDNA synthesis, UMIs that each contained a 6-nucleotide sample barcode were added by means of template switching. No DNA is given; TCRdb re-called the 5' RACE reads and lists each CDR3 protein once. This repertoire includes 300,000 to 450,000 distinct CDR3 sequences. The chain joins TRBV29-1 to TRBJ2-5; TCRdb outputs TRBD1, but without DNA this stays unchecked. What was sequenced was blood. This TCR came from a human donor with ulcerative colitis or Crohn's disease, or a healthy co-twin of an affected twin (not recorded which). The chain's CDR3 is CSVVRMDRGMETQYF. The full variable domain, in which reference TRBV29-1 and TRBJ2-5 provide the parts outside the CDR3, is SAVISQKPSRDICQRGTSLTIQCQVDSQVTMMFWYRQQPGQSLTLIATANQGSEATYESGFVIDKFPISRPNLTFSTLTVSNMSPEDSSIYLCSVVRMDRGMETQYFGPGTRLLVL.